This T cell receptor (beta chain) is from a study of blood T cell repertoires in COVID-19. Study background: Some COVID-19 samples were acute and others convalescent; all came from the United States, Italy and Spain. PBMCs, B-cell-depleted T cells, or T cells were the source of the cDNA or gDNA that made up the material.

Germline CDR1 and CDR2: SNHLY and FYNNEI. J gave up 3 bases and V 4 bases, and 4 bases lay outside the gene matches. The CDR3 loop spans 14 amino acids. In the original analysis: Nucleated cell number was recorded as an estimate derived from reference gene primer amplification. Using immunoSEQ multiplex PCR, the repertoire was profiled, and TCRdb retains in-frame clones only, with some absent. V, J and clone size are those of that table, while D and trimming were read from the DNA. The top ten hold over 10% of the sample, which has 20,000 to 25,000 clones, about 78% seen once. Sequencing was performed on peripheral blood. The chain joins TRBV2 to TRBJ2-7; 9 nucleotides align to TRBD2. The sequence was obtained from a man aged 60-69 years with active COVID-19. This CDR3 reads CASSVAAGGYEQYF. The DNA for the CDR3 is TGTGCCAGCAGTGTGGCAGCGGGAGGCTACGAGCAGTACTTC.